This T cell receptor beta chain was identified in a study of post-analysis software for immune sequencing data. The study's findings and limits: Versus controls, multiple sclerosis patients showed significantly lower diversity (normalized Chao1). Elevated frequency relative to controls characterized four or five TRBV segments in patients, TRBV5-6, TRBV5-1 and TRBV20-1 among them. With F measure, samples from one preparation batch clustered together strongly.

This clonotype was detected only a few times. Its antigen is still unknown. The V gene's germline CDR1 is MNHEY and CDR2 SMNVEV (reference sequence). The CDR3 covers 12 residues. The germline V and J ends were trimmed by 5 bases and 4 bases, with 6 bases remaining between them. Sequencing libraries made from TCR beta cDNA carried unique molecular identifiers. TCRdb used MiXCR to reprocess the PCR reads, holding one entry per CDR3 protein. The profile shows 150,000 to 200,000 distinct CDR3 sequences, around 30% of them singletons. This clonotype originated in a girl between 5 and 17 years old with multiple sclerosis. Sequenced input: blood. V usage is TRBV27 and J usage is TRBJ1-5; D unresolved. This CDR3 is CASSQRNQPQHF. CDR3 bases: TGTGCCAGCAGTCAAAGAAATCAGCCCCAGCATTTT.